The entry below describes one T cell receptor beta chain. This entry is derived from a study of shared clonotypes between healthy human individuals. The CDR3 has 15 amino acids. J was trimmed by 0 bases and V by 6 bases; bases with no gene match: 4. Germline-derived CDR1 and CDR2 are SGHAT and FQNNGV. Sequenced by immunoSEQ multiplex PCR; TCRdb stores in-frame clones only, minus some. The profile shows some 2.1 million clones, 80% to 95% of them singletons. Naivety among CD8 cells was defined by CD45RO negativity and positive CCR7 selection, thereby excluding terminally differentiated effector memory CD45RA+ cells.

The clonotype originates from a man aged 18 to 35 in good health. Some clones in this sample may be carry-over from other donors' samples. The chain combines TRBV11-2 with TRBJ2-1, with 8 positions matching TRBD2. Sequencing input: naive CD8+ T cells from PBMCs. The CDR3 spells CASSISGSSYNEQFF. CDR3 DNA: TGTGCCAGCAGTATAAGCGGGAGCTCCTACAATGAGCAGTTCTTC.